This T cell receptor (beta chain) was captured in a study of metastatic and nonmetastatic thyroid tumors. Whole-study context: The study looked at repertoires side by side in blood and in tumor or nodule tissue from malignant and benign thyroid patients. Study observations and caveats: Malignant thyroid tumors reportedly exceeded benign nodules significantly in TCR beta diversity, with the difference appearing in blood and tumor.

V dropped 0 bases and J dropped 2 bases, with 20 bases sitting between them. The CDR3 totals 19 residues. Germline V gene sequence: CDR1 SGHAT, CDR2 FQNNGV. Many counts were recorded for this clone. The antigen remains undetermined. Among the patients, none had received any treatment before thyroid surgery. In the authors' methods: Construction of a distant-metastasis classifier for papillary thyroid cancer relied on CDR3 differences across clinicopathological groups. With MiXCR, TCRdb called clones anew from the PCR reads. What appears here as the V and J calls and clone size reflects TCRdb's work, not the paper's. The data show tens of thousands of clones, about 12% seen once.

The sequencing input was blood. The clonotype comes from a male donor with papillary thyroid cancer or a benign thyroid nodule (not recorded which). Some clones in this sample may be carry-over from other donors' samples. The chain joins TRBV11-2 to TRBJ1-3, with a tentative D call TRBD1 (5 bases). CDR3 loop: CASSLEVEGVRVPGNTIYF. CDR3 sequence (DNA): TGTGCCAGCAGCTTAGAGGTTGAAGGGGTTCGGGTTCCTGGAAACACCATATATTTT.